This T cell receptor beta chain emerged from a study of T-cell memory formation after mild COVID-19. Study information: Largely donor-specific TCR clusters were found.

Study-wide points: Researchers report contracting CD4+ clones mostly in CM and EM, with CD8+ clones in EMRA. Clones shrinking from day 15 to 85 showed even CD4/CD8 mixes; later expanders tilted CD4+.

With regard to this clonotype: Antigen specificity is unknown. With a much larger clone just one base away, this may be a read error.

Via MiXCR, TCRdb re-called the 5' RACE reads, giving one row per CDR3 protein. The sample lists approximately 100,000 distinct CDR3 sequences; roughly 12% were seen once. CDR1 and CDR2 from the germline V gene are LGHNA and YSLEER. V dropped 5 bases and J dropped 0 bases, with 17 bases sitting between them. The CDR3 loop spans 16 amino acids. This chain links TRBV4-3 with TRBJ2-7; the D gene is possibly TRBD2 (6 bases). Sequencing was performed on PBMCs or a T cell subset sorted from them (not recorded which). The sequence came from an adult woman who had mild COVID-19 (a few samples of this study predate the infection). Cell type and time point are not known. CDR3 amino acids: CASSEGWGESSYEQYF. For the CDR3, the DNA is TGCGCCAGCAGCGAGGGGTGGGGGGAGAGCTCCTACGAGCAGTACTTC.